The 15 T cell receptor beta chains listed next were all sequenced from one sample in a study of T-cell memory formation after mild COVID-19. MiXCR was run by TCRdb on the 5' RACE reads, yielding one entry per CDR3 protein. In the table there are 200,000 or so distinct CDR3 sequences, about 16% of which are singletons. The specimen sequenced was PBMCs or a T cell subset sorted from them (not recorded which). The receptors shown here come from an adult woman who had mild COVID-19 (a few samples of this study predate the infection). Cell type and time point are not known.

This clonotype has more than one count but fewer than ten. CDR3: CASTPGQVHGGIQYF. CDR3 coding DNA: TGTGCCAGCACCCCCGGACAGGTCCACGGAGGCATTCAGTACTTC. V gene TRBV7-2 combines with J gene TRBJ2-4; 7 bases are shared with TRBD1. V shed 7 bases and J 9 bases; nucleotides not matched to a gene: 15. Germline assignment: CDR1 SGHTA and CDR2 FQGNSA. The CDR3 spans 15 residues. The full variable domain, rest sourced from reference TRBV7-2 and TRBJ2-4, is GAGVSQSPSNKVTEKGKDVELRCDPISGHTALYWYRQSLGQGLEFLIYFQGNSAPDKSGLPSDRFSAERTGGSVSTLTIQRTQQEDSAVYLCASTPGQVHGGIQYFGAGTRLSVL.

The chain employs TRBV18 and TRBJ1-1; D remains ambiguous. This CDR3 spans 16 amino acids. V lost 3 bases, J lost 1 base, and 15 bases lay in between. Germline loops: CDR1 KGHSH, CDR2 LQKENI. The CDR3 is CASSPPMSTKNTEAFF. Here the CDR3 DNA reads TGTGCCAGCTCACCCCCAATGTCGACCAAGAACACTGAAGCTTTCTTT.

This clonotype showed up just a few times. The chain is built from TRBV21-1 and TRBJ2-3. TRBV21-1 is a pseudogene segment. This CDR3 contains 12 residues. The CDR3 protein is CASSKAGDTQYF. DNA for the CDR3: TGTGCCAGCAGCAAAGCAGGAGATACGCAGTATTTT.

This clonotype has a handful of counts. This chain links TRBV5-6 with TRBJ2-3, with TRBD2 identical over 10 bases. The ends lost 4 bases at V and 3 bases at J; junction bases unmatched: 8. The CDR3 runs 16 residues. In germline, CDR1 is SGHDT, CDR2 YYEEEE. CDR3 bases: TGTGCCAGCAGCCCGGAGCGGGGGGGTCCAACAGATACGCAGTATTTT. Translating gives CASSPERGGPTDTQYF.

This chain links TRBV7-2 with TRBJ2-5, with 12 bases lining up with TRBD2. Germline loops: CDR1 SGHTA, CDR2 FQGNSA. This CDR3 comprises 14 residues. V shed 3 bases, J shed 5 bases, and the junction held 1 base outside the gene matches. The CDR3 DNA reads TGTGCCAGCAGCTTCGGGACTAGCGGGGAGACCCAGTACTTC. Its translation: CASSFGTSGETQYF.

In this sample, this clonotype turned up a few times. The chain has TRBV6-5 and TRBJ2-5; 8 nucleotides line up with TRBD2. Germline V gene sequence: CDR1 MNHEY, CDR2 SVGAGI. The CDR3 totals 14 residues. Unmatched junction bases numbered 7, after V lost 6 bases and J lost 4 bases. CDR3 coding DNA: TGTGCCAGCAGGAAGCGGGAGTTGAGAGAGACCCAGTACTTC. Translating it yields CASRKRELRETQYF.

The genes are TRBV7-3 and TRBJ2-6; D is ambiguous. Deletions cut 1 base from V and 0 bases from J, with 16 bases between. CDR3 length: 19 residues. From germline, CDR1 is SGHTA and CDR2 FQGTGA. The CDR3 DNA sequence: TGTGCCAGCAGCTTAATAGGTCCCCCAGGCAACTCTGGGGCCAACGTCCTGACTTTC. Its protein product is CASSLIGPPGNSGANVLTF. The complete variable domain, with remaining parts taken from reference TRBV7-3 and TRBJ2-6, reads GAGVSQTPSNKVTEKGKYVELRCDPISGHTALYWYRQSLGQGPEFLIYFQGTGAADDSGLPNDRFFAVRPEGSVSTLKIQRTERGDSAVYLCASSLIGPPGNSGANVLTFGAGSRLTVL.

This clonotype was recorded a few times. V is TRBV12-3 or TRBV12-4 and J is TRBJ1-2; no clear D gene. This CDR3 is built from 11 residues. The V and J ends lost 3 bases and 11 bases respectively, with 10 bases between them. CDR3 in DNA: TGTGCCAGCAGTTTTCATTTGGGATACACCTTC. Residues: CASSFHLGYTF.

The V gene is TRBV20-1, the J gene TRBJ2-5; 8 nucleotides line up with TRBD1. The J segment lost 3 bases and the V segment lost 2 bases, leaving 2 bases of the junction unmatched. The CDR3 length is 13 residues. Germline assignment: CDR1 DFQATT and CDR2 SNEGSKA (reference sequence). CDR3 coding DNA: TGCAGTGCTAGATGGGACAGGAAAGAGACCCAGTACTTC. It yields the protein CSARWDRKETQYF.

V gene TRBV20-1 combines with J gene TRBJ2-3, with 10 bases fitting TRBD2. Germline values: CDR1 DFQATT, CDR2 SNEGSKA (reference sequence). This CDR3 region has 16 residues. V was pared by 2 bases and J by 4 bases, with 9 bases of the junction left unmatched. CDR3 sequence reads: CSARLGSGRSSDTQYF. CDR3 nucleotide sequence: TGCAGTGCTAGACTAGGTAGCGGGAGGAGTTCAGATACGCAGTATTTT.

This clonotype was seen more than once but under ten times. An end of the junction differs from the germline gene, which may be a read error. The chain employs TRBV7-2 and TRBJ1-3; D is unresolved. Germline V CDR1 and CDR2: SGHTA, FQGNSA. The CDR3 length is 13 residues. The CDR3 DNA sequence: TGTGCCAGCAGCTTAGCGGCGTCTGGAGACGGCTTCTTT. Protein: CASSLAASGDGFF. The full variable domain, completed using reference TRBV7-2 and TRBJ1-3, is GAGVSQSPSNKVTEKGKDVELRCDPISGHTALYWYRQSLGQGLEFLIYFQGNSAPDKSGLPSDRFSAERTGGSVSTLTIQRTQQEDSAVYLCASSLAASGDGFFGEGSWLTVV.

This clonotype was seen only a few times. The chain combines TRBV6-5 with TRBJ2-3; D might be TRBD1 (5 bases). Trimming pared 7 bases from V and 2 bases from J, leaving 13 bases between. This CDR3 is 14 amino acids long. Germline V gene lookup returns CDR1 MNHEY and CDR2 SVGAGI. CDR3 region: CASKDQGPTDTQYF. In DNA, the CDR3 is TGTGCCAGCAAGGATCAGGGCCCCACAGATACGCAGTATTTT.

This clonotype was seen more than once but under ten times. This chain connects TRBV5-1 to TRBJ2-7; TRBD1 matches at 8 bases. After removal of 3 bases from V and 3 bases from J, the junction contained 11 bases not matched to a gene. Germline lookup yields CDR1 SGHRS and CDR2 YFSETQ. This CDR3 comprises 16 residues. The CDR3 nucleotides are TGCGCCAGCAGCTGGGGGGACAGGACAACTCACTACGAGCAGTACTTC. This codes for CASSWGDRTTHYEQYF.

This chain connects TRBV7-2 to TRBJ2-7; the match to TRBD1 covers 7 bases. The CDR3 is 15 residues long. V trimming: 5 bases; J trimming: 2 bases; junction bases outside the gene matches: 9. CDR1 is SGHTA, CDR2 FQGNSA, per germline. The CDR3 DNA follows: TGTGCCAGCAGCCCGGGGATAGGGACAGCCTACGAGCAGTACTTC. Encoded protein: CASSPGIGTAYEQYF.

This clonotype appeared a few times. The chain uses TRBV3-1 and TRBJ2-4, with D hard to call. The CDR3 is 16 residues long. CDR1 and CDR2 (germline): LGHDT, YNNKEL (reference sequence). V lost 3 bases, J lost 0 bases, and 12 bases lay in between. The CDR3 nucleotides read TGTGCCAGCAGCCATGGGCTAGTCCTAGCCAAAAACATTCAGTACTTC. It codes for CASSHGLVLAKNIQYF.